This T cell receptor beta chain is drawn from a study of spatial heterogeneity in lung cancer. Looking at the study overall: The correlation between TCR transcript counts in tumor regions and a T cell module score from matched bulk RNA-seq was strong. Across the raw uncorrected reads, a unique TCR and UMI combination was observed, on average, more than ten times.

This clonotype is medium-sized. The antigen remains undetermined. Study-level points and caveats: Tumoral mutation counts were tracked by counts of expanded intratumoral alpha and beta TCRs.

Time point defined: sample taken at primary tumor resection. Sequencing of whole RNA from tumor, nontumor lung or frozen PBMC involved no sorting. The germline CDR1 and CDR2 sequences are SGHAT and FQNNGV. The CDR3 spans 15 residues. Trimming stripped 5 bases from V and 6 bases from J, with 17 bases between. TCRdb ran MiXCR on the 5' RACE reads and lists one entry per CDR3 protein. The data hold more than 950 distinct CDR3 sequences, with about a sixth observed a single time. Sequencing used lung tumor tissue, obtained at surgery. The source of this sequence is a male donor with early-stage non-small cell lung cancer. This sequence joins TRBV11-2 and TRBJ2-1; D may be TRBD1 or TRBD2 (5 bases each). The chain's CDR3 is CASSPRGPKPNEQFF. The CDR3 DNA is TGTGCCAGCAGCCCTCGGGGCCCTAAGCCCAATGAGCAGTTCTTC.